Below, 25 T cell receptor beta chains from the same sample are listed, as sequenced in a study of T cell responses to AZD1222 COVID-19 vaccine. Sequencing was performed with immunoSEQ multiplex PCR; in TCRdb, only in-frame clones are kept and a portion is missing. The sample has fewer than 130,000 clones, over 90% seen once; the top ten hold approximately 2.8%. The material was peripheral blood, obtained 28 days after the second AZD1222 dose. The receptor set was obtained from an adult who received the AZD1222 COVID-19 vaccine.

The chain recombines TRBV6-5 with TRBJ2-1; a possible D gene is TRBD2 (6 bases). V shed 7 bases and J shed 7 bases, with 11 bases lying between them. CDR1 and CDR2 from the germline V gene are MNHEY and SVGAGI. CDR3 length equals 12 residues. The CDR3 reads CASMAGRNEQFF. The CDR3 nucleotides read TGTGCCAGCATGGCGGGGAGGAATGAGCAGTTCTTC.

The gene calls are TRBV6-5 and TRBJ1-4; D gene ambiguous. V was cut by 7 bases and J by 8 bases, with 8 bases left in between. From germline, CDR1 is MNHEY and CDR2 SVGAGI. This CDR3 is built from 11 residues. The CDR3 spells CASTLREKLFF. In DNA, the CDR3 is TGTGCCAGCACTTTGAGGGAAAAACTGTTTTTT.

The CDR3, as DNA: TGCAGCGTTGAAGTACTCGGGGGGCCTAACTATGGCTACACCTTC. Translating it yields CSVEVLGGPNYGYTF. The rearrangement links TRBV29-1 to TRBJ1-2, with a tentative D call TRBD1 (6 bases). Trimming removed 1 base at V and 0 bases at J, with 12 bases between. CDR3 length equals 15 residues. The germline CDR1 and CDR2 sequences are SQVTM and ANQGSEA. Using reference TRBV29-1 and TRBJ1-2 for the parts outside the CDR3, the full variable domain is SAVISQKPSRDICQRGTSLTIQCQVDSQVTMMFWYRQQPGQSLTLIATANQGSEATYESGFVIDKFPISRPNLTFSTLTVSNMSPEDSSIYLCSVEVLGGPNYGYTFGSGTRLTVV.

The CDR3 DNA reads as TGTGCCAGCAGTGACACTCAGGGGGGGCCATCCGAGACCCAGTACTTC. This sequence encodes CASSDTQGGPSETQYF. The J gene is TRBJ2-5, the V gene TRBV6-1; D could derive from TRBD1 or TRBD2 (7 bases each). The V end lost 3 bases, the J end lost 5 bases, and 19 bases lay between the germline ends. The CDR3 runs to 16 residues. From germline, CDR1 is MNHNS and CDR2 SASEGT.

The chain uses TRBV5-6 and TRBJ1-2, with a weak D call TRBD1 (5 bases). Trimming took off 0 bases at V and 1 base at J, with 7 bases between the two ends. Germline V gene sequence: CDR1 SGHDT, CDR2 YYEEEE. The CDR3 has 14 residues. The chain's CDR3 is CASSLAQVNYGYTF. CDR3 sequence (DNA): TGTGCCAGCAGCTTGGCACAGGTTAACTATGGCTACACCTTC.

The CDR3 spells CASSFSGGARESYEQYF. The CDR3, as DNA: TGTGCCAGCAGCTTTAGTGGGGGGGCGCGAGAATCCTACGAGCAGTACTTC. V is TRBV5-4 and J is TRBJ2-7; weak D call: TRBD2 (7 bases). CDR3 length: 17 amino acids. V lost 2 bases to trimming and J lost 1 base, with 19 bases between them. Germline CDR1 SGHNT, CDR2 YYREEE (reference sequence).

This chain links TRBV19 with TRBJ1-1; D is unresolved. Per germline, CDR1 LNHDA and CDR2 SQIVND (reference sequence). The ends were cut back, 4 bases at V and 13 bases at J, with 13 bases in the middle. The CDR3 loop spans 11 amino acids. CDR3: CASSNPGKVFF. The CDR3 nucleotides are TGTGCCAGTAGTAATCCCGGGAAGGTTTTCTTT.

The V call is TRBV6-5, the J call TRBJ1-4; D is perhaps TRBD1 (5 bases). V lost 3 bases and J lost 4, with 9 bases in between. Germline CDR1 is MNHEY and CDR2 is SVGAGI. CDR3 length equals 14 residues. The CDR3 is CASSYQGRNEKLFF. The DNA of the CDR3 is TGTGCCAGCAGTTATCAGGGACGTAATGAAAAACTGTTTTTT.

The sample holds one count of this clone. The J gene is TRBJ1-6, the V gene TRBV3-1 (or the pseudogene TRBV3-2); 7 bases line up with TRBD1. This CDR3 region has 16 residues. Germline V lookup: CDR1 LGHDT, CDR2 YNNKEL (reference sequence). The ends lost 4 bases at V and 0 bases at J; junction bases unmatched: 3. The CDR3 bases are TGTGCCAGCAGCCGTCGGGACAGCTCCTATAATTCACCCCTCCACTTT. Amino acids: CASSRRDSSYNSPLHF.

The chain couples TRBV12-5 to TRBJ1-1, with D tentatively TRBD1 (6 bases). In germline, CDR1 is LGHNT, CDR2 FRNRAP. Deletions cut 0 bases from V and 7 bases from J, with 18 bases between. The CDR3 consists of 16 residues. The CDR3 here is CASGLVWGSGQIEAFF. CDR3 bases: TGTGCTAGTGGTTTGGTCTGGGGGTCAGGACAGATTGAAGCTTTCTTT.

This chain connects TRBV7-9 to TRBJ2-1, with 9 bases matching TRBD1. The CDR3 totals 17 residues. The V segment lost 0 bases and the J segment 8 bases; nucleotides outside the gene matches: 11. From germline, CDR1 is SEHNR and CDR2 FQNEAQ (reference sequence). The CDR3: CASSLATPGQGRHEQFF. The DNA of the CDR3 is TGTGCCAGCAGCTTAGCGACCCCGGGACAGGGTCGCCATGAGCAGTTCTTC.

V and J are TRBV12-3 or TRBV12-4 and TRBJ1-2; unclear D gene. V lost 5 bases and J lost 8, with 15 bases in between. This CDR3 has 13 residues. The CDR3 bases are TGTGCCAGCAGTCCCGGGCATCTAGAAGGCTACACCTTC. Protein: CASSPGHLEGYTF.

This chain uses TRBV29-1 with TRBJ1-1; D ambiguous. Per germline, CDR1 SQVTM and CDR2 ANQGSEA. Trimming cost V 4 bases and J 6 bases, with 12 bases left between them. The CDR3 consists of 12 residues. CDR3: CSVGSGRPEAFF. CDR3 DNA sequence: TGCAGCGTTGGGAGCGGGCGGCCTGAAGCTTTCTTT.

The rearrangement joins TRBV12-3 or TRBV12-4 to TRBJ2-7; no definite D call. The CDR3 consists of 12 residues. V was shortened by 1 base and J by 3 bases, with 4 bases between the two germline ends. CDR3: CASSLGDYEQYF. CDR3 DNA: TGTGCCAGCAGTTTAGGCGACTACGAGCAGTACTTC.

The DNA for the CDR3 is TGTGCCAGCAGTGAAACGGGGTCGGGTCAGCCCCAGCATTTT. Protein: CASSETGSGQPQHF. The chain employs TRBV25-1 and TRBJ1-5; no definite D call. The V end lost 2 bases, the J end lost 6 bases, and 11 bases lay between the germline ends. Germline V gene lookup returns CDR1 MGHDK and CDR2 SYGVNS. CDR3 size: 14 residues.

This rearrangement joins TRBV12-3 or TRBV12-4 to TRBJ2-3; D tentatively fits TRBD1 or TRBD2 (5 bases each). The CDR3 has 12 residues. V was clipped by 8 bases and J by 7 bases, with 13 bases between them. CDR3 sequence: CASRGLGYTQYF. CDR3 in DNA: TGTGCCAGCCGGGGCTTGGGGTATACGCAGTATTTT.

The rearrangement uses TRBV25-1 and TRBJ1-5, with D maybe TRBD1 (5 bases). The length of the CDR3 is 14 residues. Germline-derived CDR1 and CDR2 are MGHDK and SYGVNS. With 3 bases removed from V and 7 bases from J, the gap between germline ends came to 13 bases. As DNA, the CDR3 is TGTGCCAGCAGTGAGGGAGGGGTAAGACAGCCCCAGCATTTT. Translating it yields CASSEGGVRQPQHF.

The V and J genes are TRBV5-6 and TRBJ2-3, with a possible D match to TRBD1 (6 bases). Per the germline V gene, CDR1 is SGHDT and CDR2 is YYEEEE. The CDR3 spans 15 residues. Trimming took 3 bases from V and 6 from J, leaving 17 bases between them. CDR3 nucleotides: TGTGCCAGCAGCTCGGCCTACAGGGCCTCTGATACGCAGTATTTT. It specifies CASSSAYRASDTQYF.

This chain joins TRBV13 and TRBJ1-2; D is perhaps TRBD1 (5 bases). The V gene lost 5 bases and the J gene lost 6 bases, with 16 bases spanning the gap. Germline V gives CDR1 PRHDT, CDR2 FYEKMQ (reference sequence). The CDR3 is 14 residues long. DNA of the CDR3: TGTGCCAGCAGCCGCCGACAGCGAAGTGATGGCTACACCTTC. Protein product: CASSRRQRSDGYTF. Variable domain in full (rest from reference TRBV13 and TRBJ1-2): AAGVIQSPRHLIKEKRETATLKCYPIPRHDTVYWYQQGPGQDPQFLISFYEKMQSDKGSIPDRFSAQQFSDYHSELNMSSLELGDSALYFCASSRRQRSDGYTFGSGTRLTVV.

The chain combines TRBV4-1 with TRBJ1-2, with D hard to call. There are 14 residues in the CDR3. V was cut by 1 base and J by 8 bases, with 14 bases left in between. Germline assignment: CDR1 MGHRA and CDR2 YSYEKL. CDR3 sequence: CASSQVLTSGGYTF. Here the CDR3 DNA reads TGCGCCAGCAGCCAAGTTCTGACCTCTGGGGGCTACACCTTC.

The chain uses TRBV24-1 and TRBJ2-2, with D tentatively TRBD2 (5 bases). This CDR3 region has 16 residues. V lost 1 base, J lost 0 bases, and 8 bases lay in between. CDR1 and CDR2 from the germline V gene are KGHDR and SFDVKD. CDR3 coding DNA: TGTGCCACCAGTGATTTTTCCGGGGCGAACACCGGGGAGCTGTTTTTT. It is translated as CATSDFSGANTGELFF.

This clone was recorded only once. This chain's CDR3 is CASSKLRGRDEQFF. CDR3 coding DNA: TGTGCCAGCAGCAAACTACGCGGGAGGGATGAGCAGTTCTTC. The gene calls are TRBV21-1 and TRBJ2-1; the D segment call TRBD2 is taken from the table without a DNA check. TRBV21-1 is a documented pseudogene. CDR3 length: 14 residues.

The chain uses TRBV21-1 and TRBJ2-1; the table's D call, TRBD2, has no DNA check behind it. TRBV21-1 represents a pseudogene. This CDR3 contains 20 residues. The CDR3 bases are TGTGCCAGCAGCAAAGCGGGTGGGGTCATAAGACTAGTCTTGTACAATGAGCAGTTCTTC. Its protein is CASSKAGGVIRLVLYNEQFF.

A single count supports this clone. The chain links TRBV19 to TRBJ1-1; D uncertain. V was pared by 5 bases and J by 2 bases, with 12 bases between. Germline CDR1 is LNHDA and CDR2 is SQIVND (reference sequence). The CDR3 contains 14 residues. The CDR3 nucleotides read TGTGCCAGTAGTGCCGCGCTAAGTAACACTGAAGCTTTCTTT. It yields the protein CASSAALSNTEAFF.

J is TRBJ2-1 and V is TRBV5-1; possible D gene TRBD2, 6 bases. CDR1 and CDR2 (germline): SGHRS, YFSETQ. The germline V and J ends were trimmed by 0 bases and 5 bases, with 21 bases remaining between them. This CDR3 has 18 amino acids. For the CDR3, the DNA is TGCGCCAGCAGCTTGGAGGCTATGATAGCGGAGCAACACAATGAGCAGTTCTTC. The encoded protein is CASSLEAMIAEQHNEQFF.